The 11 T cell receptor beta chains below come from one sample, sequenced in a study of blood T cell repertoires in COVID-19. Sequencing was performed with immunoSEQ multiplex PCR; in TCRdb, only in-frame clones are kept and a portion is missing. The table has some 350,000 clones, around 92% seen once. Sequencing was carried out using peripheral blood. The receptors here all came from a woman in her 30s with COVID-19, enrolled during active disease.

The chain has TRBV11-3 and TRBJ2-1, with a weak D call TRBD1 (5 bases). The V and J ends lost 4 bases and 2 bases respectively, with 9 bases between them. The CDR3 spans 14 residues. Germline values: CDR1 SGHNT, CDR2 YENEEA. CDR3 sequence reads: CASSSGSAYNEQFF. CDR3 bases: TGTGCCAGCAGCTCAGGGTCGGCCTACAATGAGCAGTTCTTC.

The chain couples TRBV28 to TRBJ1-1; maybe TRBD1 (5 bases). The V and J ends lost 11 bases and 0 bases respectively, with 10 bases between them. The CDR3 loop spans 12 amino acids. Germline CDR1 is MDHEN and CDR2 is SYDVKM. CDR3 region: CAAGPLNTEAFF. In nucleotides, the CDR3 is TGTGCCGCAGGGCCCCTGAACACTGAAGCTTTCTTT.

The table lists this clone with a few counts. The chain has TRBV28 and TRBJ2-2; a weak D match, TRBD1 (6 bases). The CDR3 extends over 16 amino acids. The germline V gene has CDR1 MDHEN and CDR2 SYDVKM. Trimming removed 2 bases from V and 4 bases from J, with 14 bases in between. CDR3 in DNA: TGTGCCAGCAGTTTACCCAGGGGTTGGGGCACCGGGGAGCTGTTTTTT. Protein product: CASSLPRGWGTGELFF.

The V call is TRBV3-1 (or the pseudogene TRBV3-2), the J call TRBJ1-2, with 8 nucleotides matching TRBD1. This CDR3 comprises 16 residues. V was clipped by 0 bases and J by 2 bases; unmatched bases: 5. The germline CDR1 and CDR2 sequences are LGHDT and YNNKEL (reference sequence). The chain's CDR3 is CASSQDEPGGNYGYTF. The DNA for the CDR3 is TGTGCCAGCAGCCAAGATGAGCCAGGGGGCAACTATGGCTACACCTTC.

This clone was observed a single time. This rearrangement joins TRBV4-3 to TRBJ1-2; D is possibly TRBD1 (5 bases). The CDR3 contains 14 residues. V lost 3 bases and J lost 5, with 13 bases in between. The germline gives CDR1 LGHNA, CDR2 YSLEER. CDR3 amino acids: CASSQVREVYGYTF. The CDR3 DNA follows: TGCGCCAGCAGCCAGGTCAGGGAGGTGTATGGCTACACCTTC.

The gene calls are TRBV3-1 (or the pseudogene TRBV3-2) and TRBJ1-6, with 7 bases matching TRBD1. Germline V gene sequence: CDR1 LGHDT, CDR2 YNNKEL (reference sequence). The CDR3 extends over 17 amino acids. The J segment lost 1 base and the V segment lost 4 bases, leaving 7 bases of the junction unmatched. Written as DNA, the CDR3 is TGTGCCAGCAGCCTTGGGACAGTAAAGTCCTATAATTCACCCCTCCACTTT. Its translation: CASSLGTVKSYNSPLHF.

DNA for the CDR3: TGTGCCAGCAGCTTGGGTCGTGCTGGAAACACCATATATTTT. As protein: CASSLGRAGNTIYF. The V call is TRBV5-6, the J call TRBJ1-3; D gene uncertain. The CDR3 extends over 14 amino acids. Germline V gene lookup returns CDR1 SGHDT and CDR2 YYEEEE. V was clipped by 0 bases and J by 2 bases, with 6 bases between them.

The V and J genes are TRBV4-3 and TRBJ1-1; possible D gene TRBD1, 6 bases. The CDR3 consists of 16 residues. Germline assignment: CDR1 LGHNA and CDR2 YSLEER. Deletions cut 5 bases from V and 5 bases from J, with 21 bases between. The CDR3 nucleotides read TGCGCCAGCAGCGTCAACCGGGGGGGGCTGAGGACTGAAGCTTTCTTT. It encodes CASSVNRGGLRTEAFF.

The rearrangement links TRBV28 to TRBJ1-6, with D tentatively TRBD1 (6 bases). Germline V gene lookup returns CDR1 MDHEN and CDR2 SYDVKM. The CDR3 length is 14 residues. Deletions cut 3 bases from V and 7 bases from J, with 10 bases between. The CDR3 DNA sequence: TGTGCCAGCAGTTTGGCAGGGGTAAATTCACCCCTCCACTTT. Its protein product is CASSLAGVNSPLHF.

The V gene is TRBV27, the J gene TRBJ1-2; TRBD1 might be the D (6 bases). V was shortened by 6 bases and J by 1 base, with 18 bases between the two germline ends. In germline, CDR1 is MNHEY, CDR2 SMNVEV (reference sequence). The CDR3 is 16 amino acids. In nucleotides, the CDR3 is TGTGCCAGCAGAACCGCTCCAGGGGCCTTTAACTATGGCTACACCTTC. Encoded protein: CASRTAPGAFNYGYTF.

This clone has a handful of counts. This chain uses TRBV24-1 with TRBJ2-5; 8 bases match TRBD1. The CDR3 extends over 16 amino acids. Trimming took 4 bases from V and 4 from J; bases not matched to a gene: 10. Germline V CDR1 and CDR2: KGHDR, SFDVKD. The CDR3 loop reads CATSDYLAGGGETQYF. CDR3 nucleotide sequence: TGTGCCACCAGTGACTACCTAGCAGGGGGCGGAGAGACCCAGTACTTC.